Listed below are T cell receptor beta chains from one sample, sequenced in a study of blood T cell repertoires in COVID-19. Measured with immunoSEQ multiplex PCR; TCRdb has only the in-frame clones, and not every one. Of roughly 180,000 clones listed, approximately 86% are singletons. The source material was peripheral blood. Every receptor here comes from a man in his sixties who had recovered from COVID-19. Each CDR3 is given with its conserved first and last residue. The D gene is left open where the match is weak. Clone size appears in some rows only: once, few, many, or a class for an expanded clone.

D gene: TRBD2
clone size: once
J gene: TRBJ2-7
V gene: TRBV30
CDR3 protein: CAWTGRLPNNEQYF
CDR3 DNA: TGTGCCTGGACCGGGAGGCTTCCCAACAACGAGCAGTACTTC

D gene: TRBD1
clone size: -
J gene: TRBJ1-2
V gene: TRBV6-5
CDR3 protein: CASSSRQGSGYTF
CDR3 DNA: TGTGCCAGCAGTAGCAGACAGGGCTCTGGCTACACCTTC

D gene: -
clone size: once
J gene: TRBJ2-3
V gene: TRBV5-4
CDR3 protein: CASSIQVAGPTDTQYF
CDR3 DNA: TGTGCCAGCAGCATTCAGGTGGCGGGGCCCACAGATACGCAGTATTTT

D gene: TRBD2
clone size: -
J gene: TRBJ2-3
V gene: TRBV5-1
CDR3 protein: CASSLVSGGRTDTQYF
CDR3 DNA: TGCGCCAGCAGCTTGGTTAGCGGGGGCCGCACAGATACGCAGTATTTT

D gene: -
clone size: -
J gene: TRBJ1-5
V gene: TRBV19
CDR3 protein: CASSTGVGRNQPQHF
CDR3 DNA: TGTGCCAGTAGTACAGGGGTAGGACGCAATCAGCCCCAGCATTTT

D gene: TRBD2
clone size: -
J gene: TRBJ2-3
V gene: TRBV7-7
CDR3 protein: CASSYSGGGDTQYF
CDR3 DNA: TGTGCTAGCAGCTACAGCGGGGGGGGAGATACGCAGTATTTT

D gene: -
clone size: few
J gene: TRBJ2-7
V gene: TRBV19
CDR3 protein: CASSMGGLSGYEQYF
CDR3 DNA: TGTGCCAGTAGTATGGGGGGTCTCTCAGGCTACGAGCAGTACTTC

D gene: -
clone size: -
J gene: TRBJ2-1
V gene: TRBV19
CDR3 protein: CASSPGDYNEQFF
CDR3 DNA: TGTGCCAGTAGCCCGGGGGACTACAATGAGCAGTTCTTC

D gene: -
clone size: once
J gene: TRBJ2-1
V gene: TRBV7-8
CDR3 protein: CASSIYNEQFF
CDR3 DNA: TGTGCCAGCAGCATATACAATGAGCAGTTCTTC

D gene: TRBD2
clone size: -
J gene: TRBJ2-3
V gene: TRBV6-6
CDR3 protein: CASSIAGGQGLGDTQYF
CDR3 DNA: TGTGCCAGCAGCATAGCGGGGGGGCAAGGTTTGGGAGATACGCAGTATTTT

D gene: TRBD2
clone size: -
J gene: TRBJ2-1
V gene: TRBV29-1
CDR3 protein: CSVELGGGTYNEQFF
CDR3 DNA: TGCAGCGTTGAATTAGGCGGGGGGACATACAATGAGCAGTTCTTC

D gene: -
clone size: -
J gene: TRBJ2-7
V gene: TRBV9
CDR3 protein: CASSVDGSTYEQYF
CDR3 DNA: TGTGCCAGCAGCGTAGACGGGTCCACCTACGAGCAGTACTTC

D gene: -
clone size: -
J gene: TRBJ1-1
V gene: TRBV12-3/TRBV12-4
CDR3 protein: CASSHRFNTEAFF
CDR3 DNA: TGTGCCAGCAGCCACAGGTTTAACACTGAAGCTTTCTTT

D gene: TRBD2
clone size: -
J gene: TRBJ2-5
V gene: TRBV6-5
CDR3 protein: CASTNSGGQETQYF
CDR3 DNA: TGTGCCAGTACCAACTCGGGGGGGCAAGAGACCCAGTACTTC

D gene: -
clone size: -
J gene: TRBJ2-2
V gene: TRBV6-5
CDR3 protein: CASMWGPDGELFF
CDR3 DNA: TGTGCCAGCATGTGGGGGCCGGACGGGGAGCTGTTTTTT

D gene: TRBD2
clone size: -
J gene: TRBJ2-5
V gene: TRBV6-1
CDR3 protein: CASSGATSGGQETQYF
CDR3 DNA: TGTGCCAGCAGTGGCGCGACTAGCGGGGGGCAAGAGACCCAGTACTTC

D gene: -
clone size: -
J gene: TRBJ2-3
V gene: TRBV5-5
CDR3 protein: CASSPDYSTDTQYF
CDR3 DNA: TGTGCCAGCAGCCCGGACTATAGCACAGATACGCAGTATTTT

D gene: -
clone size: few
J gene: TRBJ2-5
V gene: TRBV10-1
CDR3 protein: CARITGMAETQYF
CDR3 DNA: TGCGCCAGGATTACGGGGATGGCAGAGACCCAGTACTTC

D gene: -
clone size: -
J gene: TRBJ2-7
V gene: TRBV6-1
CDR3 protein: CASSEGGGGVYEQYF
CDR3 DNA: TGTGCCAGCAGTGAGGGAGGAGGGGGGGTCTACGAGCAGTACTTC

D gene: TRBD2
clone size: -
J gene: TRBJ2-3
V gene: TRBV5-4
CDR3 protein: CASSLYGGARTDTQYF
CDR3 DNA: TGTGCCAGCAGCTTATACGGGGGGGCCCGTACAGATACGCAGTATTTT

D gene: -
clone size: -
J gene: TRBJ2-3
V gene: TRBV5-1
CDR3 protein: CASSLSGAANTDTQYF
CDR3 DNA: TGCGCCAGCAGCTTGTCGGGAGCGGCCAACACAGATACGCAGTATTTT

D gene: TRBD1
clone size: -
J gene: TRBJ2-1
V gene: TRBV4-3
CDR3 protein: CASSQGPGGQADNEQFF
CDR3 DNA: TGCGCCAGCAGCCAAGGCCCTGGGGGACAGGCGGACAATGAGCAGTTCTTC

D gene: -
clone size: few
J gene: TRBJ2-2
V gene: TRBV7-3
CDR3 protein: CASSLNTGELFF
CDR3 DNA: TGTGCCAGCAGCCTGAACACCGGGGAGCTGTTTTTT

D gene: TRBD1
clone size: -
J gene: TRBJ1-6
V gene: TRBV5-4
CDR3 protein: CASSLDSGQGSPLHF
CDR3 DNA: TGTGCCAGCAGCTTGGATTCGGGACAGGGATCACCCCTCCACTTT

D gene: -
clone size: -
J gene: TRBJ2-2
V gene: TRBV3-1/TRBV3-2
CDR3 protein: CASSQDLGVTGELFF
CDR3 DNA: TGTGCCAGCAGCCAAGATTTAGGGGTTACCGGGGAGCTGTTTTTT

D gene: -
clone size: -
J gene: TRBJ1-4
V gene: TRBV7-9
CDR3 protein: CASSLAVPGTNEKLFF
CDR3 DNA: TGTGCCAGCAGCTTAGCCGTTCCGGGAACTAATGAAAAACTGTTTTTT

D gene: TRBD2
clone size: -
J gene: TRBJ2-7
V gene: TRBV7-9
CDR3 protein: CASSRDGLATHEQYF
CDR3 DNA: TGTGCCAGCAGCAGAGATGGACTAGCGACCCACGAGCAGTACTTC

D gene: -
clone size: -
J gene: TRBJ1-1
V gene: TRBV4-1
CDR3 protein: CASSQDAGARGLNTEAFF
CDR3 DNA: TGCGCCAGCAGCCAAGACGCAGGGGCGAGGGGGTTGAACACTGAAGCTTTCTTT

D gene: -
clone size: -
J gene: TRBJ1-1
V gene: TRBV5-6
CDR3 protein: CASRGGDRGAFF
CDR3 DNA: TGTGCCAGCAGAGGGGGGGATAGGGGCGCTTTCTTT

D gene: TRBD2
clone size: -
J gene: TRBJ2-2
V gene: TRBV5-6
CDR3 protein: CASGALAGAYTGELFF
CDR3 DNA: TGTGCCAGCGGGGCCCTAGCGGGGGCCTACACCGGGGAGCTGTTTTTT

D gene: TRBD1
clone size: -
J gene: TRBJ1-6
V gene: TRBV7-6
CDR3 protein: CASSPRSPPGTGVCIGSPLHF
CDR3 DNA: TGTGCCAGCAGCCCTCGATCTCCGCCCGGGACAGGGGTATGTATAGGTTCACCCCTCCACTTT

D gene: -
clone size: -
J gene: TRBJ1-4
V gene: TRBV7-2
CDR3 protein: CASSLSGREKLFF
CDR3 DNA: TGTGCCAGCAGCTTATCGGGGAGGGAAAAACTGTTTTTT

D gene: -
clone size: -
J gene: TRBJ1-4
V gene: TRBV19
CDR3 protein: CASMTSGRGNEKLFF
CDR3 DNA: TGTGCCAGTATGACCTCGGGGAGGGGCAATGAAAAACTGTTTTTT

D gene: -
clone size: once
J gene: TRBJ2-5
V gene: TRBV5-1
CDR3 protein: CASSLGGQSSWETQYF
CDR3 DNA: TGCGCCAGCAGCTTGGGAGGACAGTCGTCTTGGGAGACCCAGTACTTC

D gene: TRBD1
clone size: -
J gene: TRBJ2-7
V gene: TRBV29-1
CDR3 protein: CSVESNRGREQYF
CDR3 DNA: TGCAGCGTTGAATCGAACAGGGGGCGAGAGCAGTACTTC

D gene: -
clone size: -
J gene: TRBJ2-5
V gene: TRBV4-3
CDR3 protein: CASSQDLRGGQETQYF
CDR3 DNA: TGCGCCAGCAGCCAAGATCTTAGGGGGGGCCAGGAGACCCAGTACTTC

D gene: TRBD2
clone size: -
J gene: TRBJ2-3
V gene: TRBV2
CDR3 protein: CASNRLAGGSTQYF
CDR3 DNA: TGTGCCAGCAACAGACTAGCGGGGGGGTCTACGCAGTATTTT

D gene: -
clone size: -
J gene: TRBJ2-7
V gene: TRBV6-5
CDR3 protein: CASSYSRAGVHEQYF
CDR3 DNA: TGTGCCAGCAGCTACTCGCGGGCAGGTGTCCACGAGCAGTACTTC

D gene: TRBD2
clone size: -
J gene: TRBJ2-3
V gene: TRBV9
CDR3 protein: CASSDSGAITDTQYF
CDR3 DNA: TGTGCCAGCAGCGATAGCGGGGCGATCACAGATACGCAGTATTTT

D gene: -
clone size: -
J gene: TRBJ1-3
V gene: TRBV28
CDR3 protein: CASSLGSTNSGNTIYF
CDR3 DNA: TGTGCCAGCAGTTTGGGCAGCACAAACTCTGGAAACACCATATATTTT

D gene: -
clone size: -
J gene: TRBJ1-5
V gene: TRBV12-3/TRBV12-4
CDR3 protein: CASSLNGLEPQHF
CDR3 DNA: TGTGCCAGCAGTTTAAACGGACTTGAGCCCCAGCATTTT

D gene: -
clone size: -
J gene: TRBJ1-1
V gene: TRBV7-9
CDR3 protein: CASSLTGGTEAFF
CDR3 DNA: TGTGCCAGCAGCTTAACGGGGGGGACTGAAGCTTTCTTT

D gene: -
clone size: few
J gene: TRBJ1-2
V gene: TRBV19
CDR3 protein: CASTPTGSGYTF
CDR3 DNA: TGTGCCAGTACCCCGACAGGCTCTGGCTACACCTTC